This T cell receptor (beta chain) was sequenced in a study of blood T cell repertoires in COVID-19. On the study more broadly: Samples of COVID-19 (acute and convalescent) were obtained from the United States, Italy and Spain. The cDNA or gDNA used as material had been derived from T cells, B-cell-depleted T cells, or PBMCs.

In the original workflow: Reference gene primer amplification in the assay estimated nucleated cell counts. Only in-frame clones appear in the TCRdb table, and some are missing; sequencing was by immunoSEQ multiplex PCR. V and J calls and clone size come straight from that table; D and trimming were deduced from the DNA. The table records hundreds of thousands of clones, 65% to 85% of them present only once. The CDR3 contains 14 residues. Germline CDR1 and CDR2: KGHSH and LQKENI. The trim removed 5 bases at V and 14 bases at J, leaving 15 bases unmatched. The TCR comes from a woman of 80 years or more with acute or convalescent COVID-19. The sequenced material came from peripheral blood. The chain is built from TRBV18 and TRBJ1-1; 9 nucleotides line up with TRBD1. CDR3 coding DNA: TGTGCCAGCTCATCAGAGGACAGGGGACGGAGCGGCTTCTTT. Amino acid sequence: CASSSEDRGRSGFF.